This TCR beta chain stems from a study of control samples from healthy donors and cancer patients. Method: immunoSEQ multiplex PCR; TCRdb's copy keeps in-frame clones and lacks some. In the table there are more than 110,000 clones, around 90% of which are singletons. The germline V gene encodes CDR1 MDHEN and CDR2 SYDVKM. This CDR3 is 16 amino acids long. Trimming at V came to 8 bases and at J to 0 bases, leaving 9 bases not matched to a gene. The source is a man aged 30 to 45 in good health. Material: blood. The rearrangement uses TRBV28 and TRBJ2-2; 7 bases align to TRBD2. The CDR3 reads CASSSLGGTNTGELFF. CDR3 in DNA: TGTGCCAGCTCCTCGTTGGGGGGGACGAACACCGGGGAGCTGTTTTTT.